The 19 T cell receptor beta chains below all came from one sample that was sequenced in a study of blood T cell repertoires in COVID-19. Produced via immunoSEQ multiplex PCR; TCRdb's table is partial and in-frame only. This sample has over 350,000 clones, with approximately 87% found just once. The sequenced sample consisted of PBMCs or T cells enriched from blood (not recorded which). The source is a woman aged 50 to 60 who had recovered from COVID-19.

The rearrangement joins TRBV10-3 to TRBJ2-3; 7 bases map to TRBD2. The V gene end was trimmed by 5 bases and the J gene end by 0 bases; junction bases not matched to a gene: 5. CDR3 length: 15 amino acids. Germline CDR1 reads ENHRY; CDR2 reads SYGVKD. DNA for the CDR3: TGTGCCATCAGTTCTAGCGGCCGAAGCACAGATACGCAGTATTTT. It translates to CAISSSGRSTDTQYF.

V is TRBV19 and J is TRBJ2-1; TRBD2 aligns across 9 bases. This CDR3 comprises 15 residues. V was pared by 1 base and J by 10 bases, with 8 bases of the junction left unmatched. CDR1 is LNHDA, CDR2 SQIVND, per germline (reference sequence). The CDR3 sequence is CASSIVAGAVWEQFF. As DNA, the CDR3 is TGTGCCAGTAGTATAGTAGCGGGGGCGGTCTGGGAGCAGTTCTTC.

This chain connects TRBV7-2 to TRBJ2-7; D is possibly TRBD1 (6 bases). This CDR3 contains 11 residues. Per germline, CDR1 SGHTA and CDR2 FQGNSA. Trimming removed 6 bases at V and 4 bases at J, with 7 bases between. The CDR3, as DNA: TGTGCCAGCAGTACAGGGTACGAGCAGTACTTC. This encodes CASSTGYEQYF. The full variable domain, with the rest looked up from reference TRBV7-2 and TRBJ2-7, is GAGVSQSPSNKVTEKGKDVELRCDPISGHTALYWYRQSLGQGLEFLIYFQGNSAPDKSGLPSDRFSAERTGGSVSTLTIQRTQQEDSAVYLCASSTGYEQYFGPGTRLTVT.

The rearrangement links TRBV27 to TRBJ1-1; perhaps TRBD1 as D (6 bases). The ends were cut back, 1 base at V and 5 bases at J, with 17 bases in the middle. The CDR3 loop spans 16 amino acids. CDR1 is MNHEY and CDR2 is SMNVEV in the germline V gene (reference sequence). The CDR3 is CASSLFSAIQGTEAFF. The DNA of the CDR3 is TGTGCCAGCAGTTTATTCTCGGCTATACAGGGAACTGAAGCTTTCTTT.

The genes are TRBV30 and TRBJ2-2, with D perhaps matching TRBD1 (5 bases). Looked up from germline, CDR1 is GTSNPN and CDR2 is SVGIG (reference sequence). The length of the CDR3 is 13 residues. Trimming took off 6 bases at V and 6 bases at J, with 14 bases between the two ends. CDR3 in amino acids: CACLGAGPGELFF. The CDR3 DNA is TGTGCCTGCCTGGGTGCAGGGCCCGGGGAGCTGTTTTTT.

The rearrangement links TRBV24-1 to TRBJ1-2; 10 positions agree with TRBD1. This CDR3 comprises 18 residues. Trimming cost V 3 bases and J 0 bases; bases outside gene matches: 9. Germline V lookup: CDR1 KGHDR, CDR2 SFDVKD. CDR3 region: CATSDGAGTGEANYGYTF. The CDR3 DNA follows: TGTGCCACCAGTGATGGTGCCGGGACAGGGGAAGCTAACTATGGCTACACCTTC.

The chain carries TRBV21-1 and TRBJ2-7; the D call in the table, TRBD1, was not verified against the DNA. TRBV21-1 has pseudogene status. The CDR3 totals 10 residues. This chain's CDR3 is CARVGDEQYF. The CDR3 DNA reads TGTGCCAGGGTAGGGGACGAGCAGTACTTC.

This clone appeared once. Because the CDR3's place on the DNA is in doubt, the DNA is left out and the CDR3 is given as listed by TCRdb. The gene calls are TRBV5-1 and TRBJ2-5; the table assigns TRBD1, which was not confirmed against the DNA. Germline V gene lookup returns CDR1 SGHRS and CDR2 YFSETQ. The CDR3 contains 14 residues when both ends are counted. The CDR3 sequence: CASTSGQIQETQYF.

J is TRBJ1-5 and V is TRBV5-4; 9 bases are a match to TRBD1. The CDR3 is made up of 15 amino acids. Germline CDR1 SGHNT, CDR2 YYREEE (reference sequence). The V gene end was trimmed by 4 bases and the J gene end by 3 bases; junction bases not matched to a gene: 5. CDR3 region: CASSPGTGPNQPQHF. The DNA of the CDR3 is TGTGCCAGCAGCCCGGGGACAGGGCCCAATCAGCCCCAGCATTTT. Full variable domain (missing parts from reference TRBV5-4 and TRBJ1-5): ETGVTQSPTHLIKTRGQQVTLRCSSQSGHNTVSWYQQALGQGPQFIFQYYREEENGRGNFPPRFSGLQFPNYSSELNVNALELDDSALYLCASSPGTGPNQPQHFGDGTRLSIL.

The genes are TRBV7-2 and TRBJ2-5; 8 bases fit TRBD2. Germline CDR1 reads SGHTA; CDR2 reads FQGNSA. The CDR3 is made up of 14 amino acids. V shed 5 bases, J shed 5 bases, and the junction held 7 bases outside the gene matches. The CDR3 sequence is CASSILAVGETQYF. CDR3 DNA sequence: TGTGCCAGCAGCATACTAGCGGTCGGGGAGACCCAGTACTTC.

This chain joins TRBV28 and TRBJ1-4; TRBD1 might be the D (6 bases). The CDR3 spans 14 residues. Trimming took 6 bases from V and 8 from J, leaving 16 bases between them. Germline V gene lookup returns CDR1 MDHEN and CDR2 SYDVKM. Here the CDR3 reads CASRPGTMREKLFF. The CDR3 DNA reads TGTGCCAGCAGACCCGGGACAATGCGGGAAAAACTGTTTTTT.

This sequence joins TRBV24-1 and TRBJ1-2; 7 nucleotides agree with TRBD1. Germline loops: CDR1 KGHDR, CDR2 SFDVKD. V was clipped by 7 bases and J by 5 bases; unmatched bases: 9. The CDR3 consists of 14 residues. The CDR3 loop is CATSDRVTGYGYTF. In DNA, the CDR3 is TGTGCCACCAGCGACCGTGTGACAGGGTATGGCTACACCTTC.

The chain is built from TRBV7-8 and TRBJ1-6; tentatively, D is TRBD1 (6 bases). The CDR3 extends over 15 amino acids. Trimming left V 1 base short and J 6 bases short, with 10 bases between. Germline V lookup: CDR1 SGHVS, CDR2 FQNEAQ. CDR3 sequence reads: CASSLETGANSPLHF. Here the CDR3 DNA reads TGTGCCAGCAGCTTAGAGACAGGAGCTAATTCACCCCTCCACTTT. Based on the CDR3 plus reference TRBV7-8 and TRBJ1-6, the full variable domain is GAGVSQSPRYKVAKRGQDVALRCDPISGHVSLFWYQQALGQGPEFLTYFQNEAQLDKSGLPSDRFFAERPEGSVSTLKIQRTQQEDSAVYLCASSLETGANSPLHFGNGTRLTVT.

The V call is TRBV7-8, the J call TRBJ2-3; TRBD2 is a possible D gene (5 bases). Germline CDR1 reads SGHVS; CDR2 reads FQNEAQ. The CDR3 totals 13 residues. Trimming took off 5 bases at V and 5 bases at J, with 11 bases between the two ends. The chain's CDR3 is CASSRELGDTQYF. The CDR3 coding sequence is TGTGCCAGCAGCCGAGAACTAGGAGATACGCAGTATTTT.

V gene TRBV7-2 combines with J gene TRBJ1-5, with a possible D match to TRBD1 (6 bases). The CDR3 sequence is 13 residues long. V was pared by 1 base and J by 7 bases, with 8 bases between. Germline CDR1 and CDR2: SGHTA and FQGNSA. This CDR3 is CASSLVQGQPQHF. The DNA for the CDR3 is TGTGCCAGCAGCTTAGTGCAGGGGCAGCCCCAGCATTTT.

This clone was counted once. The V and J genes are TRBV2 and TRBJ1-5, with 7 bases fitting TRBD1. The CDR3 is 12 amino acids. Germline V lookup: CDR1 SNHLY, CDR2 FYNNEI. Unmatched junction bases numbered 1, after V lost 8 bases and J lost 3 bases. CDR3 in amino acids: CASGTDNQPQHF. The CDR3 region has the DNA TGTGCCAGCGGGACAGACAATCAGCCCCAGCATTTT.

V and J are TRBV6-5 and TRBJ1-3; perhaps TRBD1 as D (5 bases). Germline V CDR1 and CDR2: MNHEY, SVGAGI. V was cut by 4 bases and J by 0 bases, with 13 bases left in between. This CDR3 is built from 16 residues. CDR3 protein: CASSSQGGNSGNTIYF. The CDR3 nucleotides are TGTGCCAGCAGTTCGCAGGGCGGGAACTCTGGAAACACCATATATTTT.

The V gene is TRBV6-5, the J gene TRBJ1-1; no reliable D call. Germline lookup yields CDR1 MNHEY and CDR2 SVGAGI. V shed 0 bases and J shed 5 bases, with 7 bases lying between them. The CDR3 extends over 13 amino acids. The CDR3 here is CASSYSEATEAFF. DNA for the CDR3: TGTGCCAGCAGTTACTCCGAGGCTACTGAAGCTTTCTTT.

The chain joins TRBV30 to TRBJ1-1, with D unclear. Looked up from germline, CDR1 is GTSNPN and CDR2 is SVGIG (reference sequence). V lost 5 bases and J 4 bases, leaving 11 bases between the germline ends. CDR3 length: 12 amino acids. CDR3: CAWAPGSTEAFF. CDR3 bases: TGTGCCTGGGCGCCCGGGTCCACTGAAGCTTTCTTT.